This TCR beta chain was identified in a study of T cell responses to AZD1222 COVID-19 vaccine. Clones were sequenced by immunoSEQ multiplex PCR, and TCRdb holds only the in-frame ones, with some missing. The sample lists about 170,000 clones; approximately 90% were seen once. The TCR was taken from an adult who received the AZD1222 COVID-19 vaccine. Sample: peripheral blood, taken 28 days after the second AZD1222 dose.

CDR3 residues: CAWSVLRDNNEKLFF. Written as DNA, the CDR3 is TGTGCCTGGAGTGTACTAAGGGATAATAATGAAAAACTGTTTTTT. V usage is TRBV30 and J usage is TRBJ1-4; D gene uncertain. This CDR3 is built from 15 residues. The V gene lost 0 bases and the J gene lost 4 bases, with 12 bases spanning the gap. Germline V lookup: CDR1 GTSNPN, CDR2 SVGIG (reference sequence).